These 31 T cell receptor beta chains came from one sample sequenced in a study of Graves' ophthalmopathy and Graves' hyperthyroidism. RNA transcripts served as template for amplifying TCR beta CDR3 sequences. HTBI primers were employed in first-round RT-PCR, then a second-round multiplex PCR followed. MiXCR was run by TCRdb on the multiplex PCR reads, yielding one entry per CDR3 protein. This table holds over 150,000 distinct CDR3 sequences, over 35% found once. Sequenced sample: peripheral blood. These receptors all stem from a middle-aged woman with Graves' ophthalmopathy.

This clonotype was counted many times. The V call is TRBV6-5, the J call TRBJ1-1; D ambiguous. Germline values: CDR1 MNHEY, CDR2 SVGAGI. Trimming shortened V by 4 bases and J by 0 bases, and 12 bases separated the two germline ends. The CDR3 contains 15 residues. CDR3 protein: CASSSQRGMNTEAFF. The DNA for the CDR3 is TGTGCCAGCAGTTCCCAGCGAGGGATGAACACTGAAGCTTTCTTT.

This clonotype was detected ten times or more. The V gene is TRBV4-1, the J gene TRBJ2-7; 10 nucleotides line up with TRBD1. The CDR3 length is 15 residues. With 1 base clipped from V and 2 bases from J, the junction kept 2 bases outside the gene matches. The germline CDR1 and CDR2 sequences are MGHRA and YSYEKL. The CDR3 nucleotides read TGCGCCAGCAGCCAAGGGACAGGGGGGACCTACGAGCAGTACTTC. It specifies CASSQGTGGTYEQYF.

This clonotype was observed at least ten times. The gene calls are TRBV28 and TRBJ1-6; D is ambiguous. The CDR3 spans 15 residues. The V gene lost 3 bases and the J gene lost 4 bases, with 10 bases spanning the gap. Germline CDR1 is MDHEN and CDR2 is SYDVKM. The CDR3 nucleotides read TGTGCCAGCAGTTTCCTCTTTGAGTATAATTCACCCCTCCACTTT. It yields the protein CASSFLFEYNSPLHF.

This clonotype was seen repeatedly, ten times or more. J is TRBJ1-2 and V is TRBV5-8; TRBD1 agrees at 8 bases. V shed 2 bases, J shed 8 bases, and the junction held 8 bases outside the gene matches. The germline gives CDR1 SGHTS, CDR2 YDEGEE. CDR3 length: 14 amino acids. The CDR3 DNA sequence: TGTGCCAGCAGCTTAACGGACAGGGTTGGAGGCTACACCTTC. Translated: CASSLTDRVGGYTF.

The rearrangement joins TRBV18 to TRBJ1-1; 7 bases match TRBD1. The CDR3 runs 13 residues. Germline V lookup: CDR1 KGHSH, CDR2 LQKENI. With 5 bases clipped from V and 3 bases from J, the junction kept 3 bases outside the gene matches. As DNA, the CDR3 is TGTGCCAGCTCAAATGGACAGGACACTGAAGCTTTCTTT. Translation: CASSNGQDTEAFF.

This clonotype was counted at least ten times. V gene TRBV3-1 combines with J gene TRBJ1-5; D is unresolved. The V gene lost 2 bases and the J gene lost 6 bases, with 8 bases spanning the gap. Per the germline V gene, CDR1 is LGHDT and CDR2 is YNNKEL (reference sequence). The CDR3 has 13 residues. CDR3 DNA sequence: TGTGCCAGCAGCCAATCCTCAGGTCAGCCCCAGCATTTT. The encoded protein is CASSQSSGQPQHF.

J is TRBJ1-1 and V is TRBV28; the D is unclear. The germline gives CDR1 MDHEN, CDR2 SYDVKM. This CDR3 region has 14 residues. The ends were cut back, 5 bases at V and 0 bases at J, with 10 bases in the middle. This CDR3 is CASSESGMNTEAFF. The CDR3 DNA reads TGTGCCAGCAGTGAATCCGGGATGAACACTGAAGCTTTCTTT. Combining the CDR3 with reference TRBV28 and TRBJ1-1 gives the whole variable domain DVKVTQSSRYLVKRTGEKVFLECVQDMDHENMFWYRQDPGLGLRLIYFSYDVKMKEKGDIPEGYSVSREKKERFSLILESASTNQTSMYLCASSESGMNTEAFFGQGTRLTVV.

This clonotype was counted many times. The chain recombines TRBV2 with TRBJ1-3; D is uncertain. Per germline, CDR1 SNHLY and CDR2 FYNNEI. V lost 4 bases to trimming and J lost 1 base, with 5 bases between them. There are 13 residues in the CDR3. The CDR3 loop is CASSADSGNTIYF. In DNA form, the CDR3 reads TGTGCCAGCAGTGCAGATTCTGGAAACACCATATATTTT. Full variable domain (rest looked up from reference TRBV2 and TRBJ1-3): EPEVTQTPSHQVTQMGQEVILRCVPISNHLYFYWYRQILGQKVEFLVSFYNNEISEKSEIFDDQFSVERPDGSNFTLKIRSTKLEDSAMYFCASSADSGNTIYFGEGSWLTVV.

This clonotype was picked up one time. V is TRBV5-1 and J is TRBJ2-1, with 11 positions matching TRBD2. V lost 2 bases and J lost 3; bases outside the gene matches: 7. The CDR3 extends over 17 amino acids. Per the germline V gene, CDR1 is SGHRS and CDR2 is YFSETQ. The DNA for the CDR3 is TGCGCCAGCAGCTTCCGACCGACTAGCGGGAACTACAATGAGCAGTTCTTC. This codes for CASSFRPTSGNYNEQFF.

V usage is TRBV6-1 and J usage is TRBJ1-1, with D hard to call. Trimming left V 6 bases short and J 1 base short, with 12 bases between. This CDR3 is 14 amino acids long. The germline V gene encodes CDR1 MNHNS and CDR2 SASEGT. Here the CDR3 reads CASSTTQGNTEAFF. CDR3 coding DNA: TGTGCCAGCAGCACCACCCAAGGGAACACTGAAGCTTTCTTT.

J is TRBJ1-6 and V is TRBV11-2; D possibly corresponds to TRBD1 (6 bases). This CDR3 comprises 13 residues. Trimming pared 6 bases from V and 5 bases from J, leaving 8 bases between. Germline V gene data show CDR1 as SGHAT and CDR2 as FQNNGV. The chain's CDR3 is CASSWTDNSPLHF. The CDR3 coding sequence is TGTGCCAGCAGTTGGACAGATAATTCACCCCTCCACTTT.

CDR3 coding DNA: TGTGCCAGCAGTTTACACAGGGGACAAGAGACCCAGTACTTC. Translation gives CASSLHRGQETQYF. The chain combines TRBV12-3 or TRBV12-4 with TRBJ2-5; 7 bases match TRBD1. Trimming removed 2 bases from V and 2 bases from J; junction bases left unmatched: 2. This CDR3 has 14 amino acids.

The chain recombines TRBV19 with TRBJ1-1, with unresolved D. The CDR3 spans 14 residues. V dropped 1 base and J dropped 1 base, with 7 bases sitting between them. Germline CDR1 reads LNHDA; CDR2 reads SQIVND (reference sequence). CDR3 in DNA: TGTGCCAGTAGTATAGGCGTAGGGAACACTGAAGCTTTCTTT. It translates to CASSIGVGNTEAFF.

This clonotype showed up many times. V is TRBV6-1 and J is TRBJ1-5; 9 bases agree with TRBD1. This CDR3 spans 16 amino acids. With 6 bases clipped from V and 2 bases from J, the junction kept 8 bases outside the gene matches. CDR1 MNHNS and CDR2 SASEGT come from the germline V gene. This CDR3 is CASREDRGYGNQPQHF. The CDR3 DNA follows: TGTGCCAGCAGGGAGGACAGGGGTTACGGCAATCAGCCCCAGCATTTT.

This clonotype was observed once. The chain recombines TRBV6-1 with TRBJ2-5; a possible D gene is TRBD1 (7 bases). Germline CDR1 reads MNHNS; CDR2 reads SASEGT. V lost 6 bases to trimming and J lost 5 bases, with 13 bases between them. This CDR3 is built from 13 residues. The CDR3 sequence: CASSRGTVETQYF. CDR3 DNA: TGTGCCAGCAGCCGCGGGACAGTTGAGACCCAGTACTTC.

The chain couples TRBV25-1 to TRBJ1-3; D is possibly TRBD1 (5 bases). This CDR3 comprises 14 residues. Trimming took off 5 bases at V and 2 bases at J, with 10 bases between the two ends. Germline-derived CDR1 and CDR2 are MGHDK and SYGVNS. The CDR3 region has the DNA TGTGCCAGCAGTTTATCGACAGCTGGAAACACCATATATTTT. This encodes CASSLSTAGNTIYF.

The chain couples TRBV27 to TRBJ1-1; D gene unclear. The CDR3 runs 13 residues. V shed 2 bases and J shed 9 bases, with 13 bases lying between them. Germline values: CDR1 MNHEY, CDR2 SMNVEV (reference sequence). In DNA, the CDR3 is TGTGCCAGCAGTTTAAATACGGCGGGGAAAGCTTTCTTT. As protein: CASSLNTAGKAFF.

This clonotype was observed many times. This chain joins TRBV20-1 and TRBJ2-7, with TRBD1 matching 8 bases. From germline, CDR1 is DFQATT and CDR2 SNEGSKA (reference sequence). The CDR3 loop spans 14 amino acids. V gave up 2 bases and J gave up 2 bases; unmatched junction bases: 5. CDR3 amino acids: CSARLDRVPYEQYF. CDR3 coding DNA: TGCAGTGCTAGACTGGACAGGGTCCCCTACGAGCAGTACTTC.

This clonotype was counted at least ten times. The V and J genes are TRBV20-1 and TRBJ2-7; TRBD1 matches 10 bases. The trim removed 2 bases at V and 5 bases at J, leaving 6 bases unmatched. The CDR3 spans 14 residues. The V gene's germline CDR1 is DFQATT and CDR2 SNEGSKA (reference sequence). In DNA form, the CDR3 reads TGCAGTGCTAGATCCGGGACAGGGGTCAACGAGCAGTACTTC. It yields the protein CSARSGTGVNEQYF.

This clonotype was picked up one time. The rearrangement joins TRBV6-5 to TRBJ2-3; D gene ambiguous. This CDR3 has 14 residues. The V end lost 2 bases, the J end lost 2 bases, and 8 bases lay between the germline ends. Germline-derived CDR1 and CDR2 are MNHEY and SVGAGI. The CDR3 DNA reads TGTGCCAGCAGTTACAATGCGGCCACAGATACGCAGTATTTT. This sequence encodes CASSYNAATDTQYF.

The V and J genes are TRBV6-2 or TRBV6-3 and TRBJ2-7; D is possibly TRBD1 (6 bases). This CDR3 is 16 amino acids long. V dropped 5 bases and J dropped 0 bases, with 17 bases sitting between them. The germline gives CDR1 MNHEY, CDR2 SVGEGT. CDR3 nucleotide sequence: TGTGCCAGCAGTCAATCCCGGACAGCCAGCTCCTACGAGCAGTACTTC. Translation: CASSQSRTASSYEQYF.

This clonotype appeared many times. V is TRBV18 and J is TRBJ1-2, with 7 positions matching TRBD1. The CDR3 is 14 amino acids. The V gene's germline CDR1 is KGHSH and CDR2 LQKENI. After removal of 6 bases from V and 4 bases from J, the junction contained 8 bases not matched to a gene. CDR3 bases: TGTGCCAGCTCCCTCACAGGGGTCGGCTATGGCTACACCTTC. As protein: CASSLTGVGYGYTF. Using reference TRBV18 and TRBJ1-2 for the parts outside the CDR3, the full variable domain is NAGVMQNPRHLVRRRGQEARLRCSPMKGHSHVYWYRQLPEEGLKFMVYLQKENIIDESGMPKERFSAEFPKEGPSILRIQQVVRGDSAAYFCASSLTGVGYGYTFGSGTRLTVV.

Here the CDR3 DNA reads TGTGCCAGCACGGGGCGGGAGACCGGGGAGCTGTTTTTT. Protein: CASTGRETGELFF. This chain uses TRBV28 with TRBJ2-2; 7 positions match TRBD2. The CDR3 runs to 13 residues. V gave up 7 bases and J gave up 5 bases; unmatched junction bases: 4. The germline gives CDR1 MDHEN, CDR2 SYDVKM.

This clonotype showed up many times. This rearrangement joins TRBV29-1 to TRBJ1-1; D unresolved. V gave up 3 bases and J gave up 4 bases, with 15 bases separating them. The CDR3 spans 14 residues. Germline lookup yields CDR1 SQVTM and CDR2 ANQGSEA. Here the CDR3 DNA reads TGCAGCGTTGATGTGGGAGCGGCGGTCACTGAAGCTTTCTTT. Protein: CSVDVGAAVTEAFF.

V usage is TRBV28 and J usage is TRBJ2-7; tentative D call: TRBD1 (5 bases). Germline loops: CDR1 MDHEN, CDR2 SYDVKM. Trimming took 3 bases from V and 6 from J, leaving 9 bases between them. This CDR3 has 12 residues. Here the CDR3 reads CASSFKGFEQYF. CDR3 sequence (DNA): TGTGCCAGCAGTTTTAAGGGGTTCGAGCAGTACTTC.

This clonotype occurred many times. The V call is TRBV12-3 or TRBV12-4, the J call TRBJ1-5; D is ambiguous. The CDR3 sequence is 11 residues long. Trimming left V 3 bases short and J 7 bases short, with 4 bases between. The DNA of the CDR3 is TGTGCCAGCAGTTTCCAGCAGCCCCAGCATTTT. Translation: CASSFQQPQHF.

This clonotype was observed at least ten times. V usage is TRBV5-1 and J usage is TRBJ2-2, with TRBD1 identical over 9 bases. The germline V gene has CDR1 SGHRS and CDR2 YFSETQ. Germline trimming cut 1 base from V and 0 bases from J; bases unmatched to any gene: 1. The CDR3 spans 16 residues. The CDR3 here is CASSLRTGANTGELFF. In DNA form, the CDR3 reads TGCGCCAGCAGCTTGAGGACAGGGGCGAACACCGGGGAGCTGTTTTTT. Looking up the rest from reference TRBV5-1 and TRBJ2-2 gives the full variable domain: KAGVTQTPRYLIKTRGQQVTLSCSPISGHRSVSWYQQTPGQGLQFLFEYFSETQRNKGNFPGRFSGRQFSNSRSEMNVSTLELGDSALYLCASSLRTGANTGELFFGEGSRLTVL.

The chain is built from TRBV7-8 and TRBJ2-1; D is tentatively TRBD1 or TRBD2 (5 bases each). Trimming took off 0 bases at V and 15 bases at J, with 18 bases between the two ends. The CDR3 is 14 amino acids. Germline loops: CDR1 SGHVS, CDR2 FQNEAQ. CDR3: CASSLASSGTPAFF. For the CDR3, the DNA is TGTGCCAGCAGCTTAGCATCGTCCGGGACCCCGGCGTTCTTC.

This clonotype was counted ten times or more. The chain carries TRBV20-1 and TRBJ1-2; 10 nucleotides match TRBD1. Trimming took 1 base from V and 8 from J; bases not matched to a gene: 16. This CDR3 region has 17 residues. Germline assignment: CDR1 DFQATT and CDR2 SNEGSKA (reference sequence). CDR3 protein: CSARGEVLGQGTGGYTF. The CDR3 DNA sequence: TGCAGTGCTAGAGGAGAGGTTTTGGGACAGGGGACAGGGGGCTACACCTTC.

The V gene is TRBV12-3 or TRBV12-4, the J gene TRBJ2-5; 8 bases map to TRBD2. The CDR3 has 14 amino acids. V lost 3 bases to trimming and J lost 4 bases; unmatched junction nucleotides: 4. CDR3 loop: CASSFALAVETQYF. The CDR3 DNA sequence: TGTGCCAGCAGTTTTGCACTAGCGGTAGAGACCCAGTACTTC.

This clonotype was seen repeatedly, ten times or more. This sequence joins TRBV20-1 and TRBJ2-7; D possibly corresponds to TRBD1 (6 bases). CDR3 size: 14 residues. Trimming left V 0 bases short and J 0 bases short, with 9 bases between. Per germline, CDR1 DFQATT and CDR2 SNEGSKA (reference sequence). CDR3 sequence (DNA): TGCAGTGCTAGAGATCAGGGGAGCTCCTACGAGCAGTACTTC. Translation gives CSARDQGSSYEQYF.